A selection of T cell receptor beta chains follows, all from one sample in a study of shared clonotypes between healthy human individuals. Generated by immunoSEQ multiplex PCR, the TCRdb table keeps only in-frame clones and is missing some. The data hold 2 million to 2.5 million clones, with 85% to 95% observed a single time. Sequenced: naive CD4+ T cells from PBMCs. The receptors shown here come from a man between 18 and 29 years old in good health. Some clones in this sample may be carry-over from other donors' samples. Each CDR3 is given with its conserved first and last residue. A D gene is named only where the DNA matches it firmly. A row's size may be missing; if present it is once, few, many or a size class.

DNA,CDR3,J,size,V,D
TGTGCCAGCAGCGTTGGAGGGGGTCGGACAGATACGCAGTATTTT,CASSVGGGRTDTQYF,TRBJ2-3,-,TRBV6-5,-
TGTGCCAGCAGCGAGGGTCACATCCGGCCTCCCTACGAGCAGTACTTC,CASSEGHIRPPYEQYF,TRBJ2-7,-,TRBV25-1,-
TGCAGTGCCAGGACAGGAGATACGCAGTATTTT,CSARTGDTQYF,TRBJ2-3,once,TRBV20-1,TRBD1
TGTGCCAGCAGCGGGCCGGGCCTGAGAACAGATACGCAGTATTTT,CASSGPGLRTDTQYF,TRBJ2-3,once,TRBV5-6,-
TGTGCCAGCTCACCTACTGGGACTAGCGGGGGGTACGAGCAGTACTTC,CASSPTGTSGGYEQYF,TRBJ2-7,-,TRBV18,TRBD2
TGTGCTAGTGGTTCCTCGACAGGGGGGTACACCGGGGAGCTGTTTTTT,CASGSSTGGYTGELFF,TRBJ2-2,-,TRBV12-5,TRBD1
TGCGCCAGCAGTCAGTCTGCCGGACAGGGAAGACGCGGCTACACCTTC,CASSQSAGQGRRGYTF,TRBJ1-2,-,TRBV23-1,TRBD1
TGTGCCAGCCGGGGTGGGCGAACTGAAGCTTTCTTT,CASRGGRTEAFF,TRBJ1-1,once,TRBV28,-
TGTGCCAGCAGCTTACTGGGGACCTTGGGCTACGAGCAGTACTTC,CASSLLGTLGYEQYF,TRBJ2-7,-,TRBV7-3,-
TGTGCCAGCAGCTACATGGGGGTAGCTTTCTTT,CASSYMGVAFF,TRBJ1-1,-,TRBV7-9,-
TGTGCCTGGAGTGTGTCCAGGCGGGAGACCCAGTACTTC,CAWSVSRRETQYF,TRBJ2-5,-,TRBV30,-
TGCGCCAGCAGCCAATCGGCGGCCAGTTGGGGGGACCTGGAAAAACTGTTTTTT,CASSQSAASWGDLEKLFF,TRBJ1-4,-,TRBV4-3,-
TGTGCCAGCTCACAGTTTAATAATGAAAAACTGTTTTTT,CASSQFNNEKLFF,TRBJ1-4,-,TRBV18,-
TGTGCCAGCAGTGGACAGGGCACTAGCACAGATACGCAGTATTTT,CASSGQGTSTDTQYF,TRBJ2-3,-,TRBV6-6,TRBD1
TGTGCCAGCAGCGTTAGACTAGCGGGAGTGGACGAGCAGTACTTC,CASSVRLAGVDEQYF,TRBJ2-7,-,TRBV9,TRBD2
TGTGCCAGCAGTGGACTAGCGGGAGAAAACATTCAGTACTTC,CASSGLAGENIQYF,TRBJ2-4,-,TRBV6-1,TRBD2
TGTGCCAGTAGCGACCCCCCCCTCAGCGGGAGTTGGCATGAGCAGTTCTTC,CASSDPPLSGSWHEQFF,TRBJ2-1,-,TRBV19,TRBD2
TGTGCCAGCAGACCCGCCGGGACAGACTTCTATGGCTACACCTTC,CASRPAGTDFYGYTF,TRBJ1-2,-,TRBV28,TRBD1
TGTGCCAGCAGTTTGGGGGATATGGAGACCCAGTACTTC,CASSLGDMETQYF,TRBJ2-5,-,TRBV27,-
TGTGCCAGCAGCTTCCAAGCGGCGGGGGCCACTAATGAAAAACTGTTTTTT,CASSFQAAGATNEKLFF,TRBJ1-4,-,TRBV5-6,-
TGTGCCAGCAGCTTAGGCAGGGCAGGGCAGTACTTC,CASSLGRAGQYF,TRBJ2-7,-,TRBV11-2,-
TGTGCCAGCAGCTTAGGTACTAGCGGAAATCAAGAGACCCAGTACTTC,CASSLGTSGNQETQYF,TRBJ2-5,-,TRBV11-2,TRBD2
TGTGCCAGCAGTGATCTGACTAGTGGGTCCTACAATGAGCAGTTCTTC,CASSDLTSGSYNEQFF,TRBJ2-1,-,TRBV28,-
TGTGCCACCCTCAGGGGGCAGGAAGGCACTGAAGCTTTCTTT,CATLRGQEGTEAFF,TRBJ1-1,-,TRBV28,TRBD1
TGCAGTGCCAAGGAGGAAAAACTGTTTTTT,CSAKEEKLFF,TRBJ1-4,few,TRBV20-1,-
TGCAGCGTTAAGGTGGGGGCAGGGCGGGAGACCCAGTACTTC,CSVKVGAGRETQYF,TRBJ2-5,-,TRBV29-1,-
TGTGCCAGCAGTTTGCCGGGGCAGGGGGCGCCGATTCAAGAGACCCAGTACTTC,CASSLPGQGAPIQETQYF,TRBJ2-5,-,TRBV28,TRBD1
TGTGCCAGTAGTATCGCCCGGAATGGCAATGAGCAGTTCTTC,CASSIARNGNEQFF,TRBJ2-1,-,TRBV19,-
TGTGCCATCAGTGATTGGGCCTCCTCTAACTATGGCTACACCTTC,CAISDWASSNYGYTF,TRBJ1-2,-,TRBV10-3,-
TGTGCCAGCAGTTACTCGACAAACAGGGACGAGCAGTACTTC,CASSYSTNRDEQYF,TRBJ2-7,-,TRBV6-5,-
TGTGCCAGCAGTGCTTTCGGGAACTTCCGTGACTATGGCTACACCTTC,CASSAFGNFRDYGYTF,TRBJ1-2,-,TRBV6-1,-
TGTGCCAGCAGCTTAGAGGGACAGGGTATCCCCGGGGAGCTGTTTTTT,CASSLEGQGIPGELFF,TRBJ2-2,-,TRBV7-3,TRBD1
TGTGCCACCAGCAGAGATCGCGCCGAGACCCAGTACTTC,CATSRDRAETQYF,TRBJ2-5,-,TRBV15,-
TGTGCCAGCAGCTTAATGGGGGCCTCCCAAGAGACCCAGTACTTC,CASSLMGASQETQYF,TRBJ2-5,-,TRBV7-2,-
TGTGCCAGCAGTTACGTCGGGGACTCCTACAATGAGCAGTTCTTC,CASSYVGDSYNEQFF,TRBJ2-1,-,TRBV6-5,-
TGTGCCAGCAGCTACGATTCCGGGACAGTGAACAATGAGCAGTTCTTC,CASSYDSGTVNNEQFF,TRBJ2-1,once,TRBV7-3,TRBD1
TGTGCCAGCAGCTCGACTAGTCGTGCCTACGAGCAGTACTTC,CASSSTSRAYEQYF,TRBJ2-7,once,TRBV7-2,-
TGCGCCAGCAGCCCGGAGGGGGACTTCTACAATGAGCAGTTCTTC,CASSPEGDFYNEQFF,TRBJ2-1,-,TRBV5-1,-
TGTGCCAGCAGCCTGCAGGGGAACAGACAAAATGAGCAGTTCTTC,CASSLQGNRQNEQFF,TRBJ2-1,-,TRBV5-6,-
TGTGCCAGCAGGAGGACAACCTACGAGCAGTACTTC,CASRRTTYEQYF,TRBJ2-7,-,TRBV2,-
TGTGCCAGCAGCCGGGACAGATCCTACAATGAGCAGTTCTTC,CASSRDRSYNEQFF,TRBJ2-1,-,TRBV7-6,TRBD1
TGTGCCAGCAGTTTAGGGGTGTCCAGCATCCGAAATGGCTACACCTTC,CASSLGVSSIRNGYTF,TRBJ1-2,-,TRBV28,-
TGTGCCACCAGCATAAGACTAGTTTACAATGAGCAGTTCTTC,CATSIRLVYNEQFF,TRBJ2-1,-,TRBV15,-
TGTGCCAGCAGTCCCCTGGAGGGCTACGAGCAGTACTTC,CASSPLEGYEQYF,TRBJ2-7,-,TRBV27,-
TGTGCCAGCAGCCCGGGACTAGCGGCCAGGGGAGAGACCCAGTACTTC,CASSPGLAARGETQYF,TRBJ2-5,-,TRBV14,TRBD2
TGCGCCAGCAATAAGGTGGGGGAGAACACTGAAGCTTTCTTT,CASNKVGENTEAFF,TRBJ1-1,once,TRBV5-1,-
TGTGCCAGCAGCTACCTCGGGACTATAAGGACCGGGGAGCTGTTTTTT,CASSYLGTIRTGELFF,TRBJ2-2,-,TRBV5-4,TRBD2
TGTGCCAGCAGCTCTCGGAGGGCTAGCGGGGACCGCACAGATACGCAGTATTTT,CASSSRRASGDRTDTQYF,TRBJ2-3,-,TRBV5-4,TRBD2
TGTGCCAGCACGTCCCAGGGGAAGAGAAACACCATATATTTT,CASTSQGKRNTIYF,TRBJ1-3,-,TRBV28,-